The 13 T cell receptor beta chains below were found in one sample sequenced in a study of blood T cell repertoires in COVID-19. Measured with immunoSEQ multiplex PCR; TCRdb has only the in-frame clones, and not every one. Among 190,000 or so clones listed, approximately 80% were seen once. What was sequenced was peripheral blood. The receptors were sampled from a man in his sixties with COVID-19, enrolled during active disease.

The chain uses TRBV30 and TRBJ1-5, with 7 nucleotides matching TRBD1. Germline-derived CDR1 and CDR2 are GTSNPN and SVGIG (reference sequence). This CDR3 comprises 17 residues. Trimming at V came to 2 bases and at J to 4 bases, leaving 14 bases not matched to a gene. This CDR3 reads CAWSKNLYGTDNQPQHF. CDR3 coding DNA: TGTGCCTGGAGTAAGAATCTTTACGGGACAGATAATCAGCCCCAGCATTTT.

The CDR3, as DNA: TGTGCCAGCAGTACAGGGGGCGCGACTGAAGCTTTCTTT. Amino acids: CASSTGGATEAFF. This chain links TRBV7-8 with TRBJ1-1; 9 nucleotides align to TRBD1. The CDR3 spans 13 residues. The V and J ends lost 6 bases and 5 bases, in that order; junction bases with no gene match: 4. Germline V gene lookup returns CDR1 SGHVS and CDR2 FQNEAQ.

The chain recombines TRBV10-3 with TRBJ1-5, with D possibly being TRBD1 (5 bases). The CDR3 runs to 14 residues. The germline gives CDR1 ENHRY, CDR2 SYGVKD. V lost 6 bases and J 6 bases, leaving 15 bases between the germline ends. The DNA for the CDR3 is TGTGCCATCAGCCGCGGAGGGGTAAGTCAGCCCCAGCATTTT. Its translation: CAISRGGVSQPQHF.

This clone was seen more than once but under ten times. The chain has TRBV10-1 and TRBJ2-3; D may be TRBD2 (5 bases). Germline loops: CDR1 WNHNN, CDR2 SYGVQD (reference sequence). V was cut by 0 bases and J by 5 bases, with 12 bases left in between. The CDR3 spans 15 residues. The CDR3 bases are TGCGCCAGCAGTGAGTCGCGTTTAGCGCGAGATACGCAGTATTTT. Translation: CASSESRLARDTQYF.

The chain carries TRBV10-2 and TRBJ1-5; TRBD1 is a possible D gene (6 bases). Germline values: CDR1 WSHSY, CDR2 SAAADI. The germline V and J ends were trimmed by 0 bases and 1 base, with 7 bases remaining between them. This CDR3 has 15 amino acids. This CDR3 reads CASSESGQSNQPQHF. In nucleotides, the CDR3 is TGCGCCAGCAGTGAGTCAGGACAGAGCAATCAGCCCCAGCATTTT.

The chain recombines TRBV5-1 with TRBJ2-2; 10 nucleotides align to TRBD2. The V segment lost 4 bases and the J segment 4 bases; nucleotides outside the gene matches: 10. Germline-derived CDR1 and CDR2 are SGHRS and YFSETQ. The CDR3 is made up of 17 amino acids. In nucleotides, the CDR3 is TGCGCCAGCAGCGAAACCCCTAGCGGGAGCGGCACCGGGGAGCTGTTTTTT. This gives the protein CASSETPSGSGTGELFF.

The rearrangement uses TRBV27 and TRBJ2-7; TRBD2 might be the D (6 bases). The V and J ends lost 7 bases and 3 bases respectively, with 19 bases between them. CDR3 length: 15 amino acids. The germline V gene encodes CDR1 MNHEY and CDR2 SMNVEV (reference sequence). Written as DNA, the CDR3 is TGTGCCAGCAAGGCGGGGTCGGCCAGCCTCTACGAGCAGTACTTC. Protein sequence: CASKAGSASLYEQYF.

Note on this clone: Other DNA sequences within the sample encode an identical CDR3. The V and J genes are TRBV27 and TRBJ2-7, with 7 bases fitting TRBD1. Germline V lookup: CDR1 MNHEY, CDR2 SMNVEV (reference sequence). The trim removed 6 bases at V and 0 bases at J, leaving 2 bases unmatched. CDR3 length equals 13 residues. This CDR3 reads CASRRDSSYEQYF. CDR3 sequence (DNA): TGTGCCAGCAGGAGGGACAGCTCCTACGAGCAGTACTTC.

V and J are TRBV2 and TRBJ1-2, with a possible D match to TRBD1 (6 bases). Germline assignment: CDR1 SNHLY and CDR2 FYNNEI. Trimming cost V 4 bases and J 4 bases, with 19 bases left between them. The CDR3 spans 16 residues. CDR3 in amino acids: CASSVQLLTGFYGYTF. CDR3 sequence (DNA): TGTGCCAGCAGTGTGCAATTATTAACAGGGTTCTATGGCTACACCTTC. The full variable domain, in which reference TRBV2 and TRBJ1-2 provide the parts outside the CDR3, is EPEVTQTPSHQVTQMGQEVILRCVPISNHLYFYWYRQILGQKVEFLVSFYNNEISEKSEIFDDQFSVERPDGSNFTLKIRSTKLEDSAMYFCASSVQLLTGFYGYTFGSGTRLTVV.

The sample holds one count of this clone. CDR3 sequence (DNA): TGTGCCAGCTCACCGACAGGGCCACCAGCTAATCAGCCCCAGCATTTT. Protein sequence: CASSPTGPPANQPQHF. The chain joins TRBV18 to TRBJ1-5; 7 positions agree with TRBD1. This CDR3 spans 16 amino acids. Germline CDR1 KGHSH, CDR2 LQKENI. The V and J ends lost 3 bases and 4 bases, in that order; junction bases with no gene match: 9.

This chain connects TRBV4-1 to TRBJ2-7, with 8 nucleotides matching TRBD1. The V gene's germline CDR1 is MGHRA and CDR2 YSYEKL. The CDR3 is made up of 14 amino acids. After removal of 2 bases from V and 5 bases from J, the junction contained 5 bases not matched to a gene. CDR3 sequence: CASSQRTGHNEQYF. CDR3 DNA sequence: TGCGCCAGCAGCCAACGGACAGGGCACAACGAGCAGTACTTC.

The chain combines TRBV12-5 with TRBJ1-4; D is uncertain. CDR1 and CDR2 from the germline V gene are LGHNT and FRNRAP. CDR3 length: 14 amino acids. Deletions cut 6 bases from V and 2 bases from J, with 10 bases between. CDR3 coding DNA: TGTGCTAGTGGCTCTTTAAGCACTAATGAAAAACTGTTTTTT. Amino acid sequence: CASGSLSTNEKLFF.

The table lists this clone with a few counts. The chain is built from TRBV10-3 and TRBJ1-3; 8 bases align to TRBD1. The CDR3 is made up of 16 amino acids. V was pared by 6 bases and J by 4 bases, with 11 bases of the junction left unmatched. Germline CDR1 is ENHRY and CDR2 is SYGVKD. The CDR3 nucleotides read TGTGCCATCAGACACTCCCAGGGGGCGGTAGGAAACACCATATATTTT. Translated: CAIRHSQGAVGNTIYF.